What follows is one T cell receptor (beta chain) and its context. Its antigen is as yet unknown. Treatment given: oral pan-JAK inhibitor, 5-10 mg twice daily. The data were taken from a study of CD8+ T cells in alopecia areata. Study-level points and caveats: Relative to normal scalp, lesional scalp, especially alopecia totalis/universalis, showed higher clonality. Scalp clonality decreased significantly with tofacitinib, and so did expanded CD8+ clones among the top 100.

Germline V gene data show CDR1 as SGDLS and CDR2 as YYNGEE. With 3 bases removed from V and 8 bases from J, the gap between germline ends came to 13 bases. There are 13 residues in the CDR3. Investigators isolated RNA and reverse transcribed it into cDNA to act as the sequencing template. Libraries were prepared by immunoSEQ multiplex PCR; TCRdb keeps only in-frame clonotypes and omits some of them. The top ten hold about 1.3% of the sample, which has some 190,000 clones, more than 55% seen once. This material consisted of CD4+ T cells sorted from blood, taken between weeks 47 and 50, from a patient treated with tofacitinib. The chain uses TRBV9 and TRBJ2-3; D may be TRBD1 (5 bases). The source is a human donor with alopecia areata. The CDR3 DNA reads TGTGCCAGCAGCGGCCGACTTGGGGCTACGCAGTATTTT. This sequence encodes CASSGRLGATQYF.